A selection of T cell receptor beta chains follows, all from one sample in a study of blood T cell repertoires in COVID-19. Clones were read by immunoSEQ multiplex PCR, and TCRdb kept only the in-frame ones, dropping some. This sample has about 83,000 clones, with roughly nine tenths found just once. What was sequenced was peripheral blood. These receptors were collected from a woman older than 75 with active or convalescent COVID-19. Each CDR3 is given with its conserved first and last residue. A D gene is named only where the DNA matches it firmly. The listing skips clone size in some rows; elsewhere it reads once, few, many or a size class.

j_call,d_call,clone_size,v_call,cdr3_aa,cdr3_nt
TRBJ2-2,NA,NA,TRBV4-3,CASSHSLATPGELFF,TGCGCCAGCAGCCATTCACTAGCTACCCCCGGGGAGCTGTTTTTT
TRBJ2-7,NA,NA,TRBV11-2,CASSLDGGGHEQYF,TGTGCCAGCAGCTTAGACGGCGGAGGACACGAGCAGTACTTC
TRBJ2-7,TRBD1,NA,TRBV7-8,CASSRDREDEQYF,TGTGCCAGCAGCCGGGACAGGGAGGACGAGCAGTACTTC
TRBJ1-4,TRBD1,NA,TRBV5-4,CASNGQDEKLFF,TGTGCCAGCAACGGACAGGATGAAAAACTGTTTTTT
TRBJ2-3,TRBD2,NA,TRBV27,CASGGVPNTDTQYF,TGTGCCAGCGGGGGGGTACCGAACACAGATACGCAGTATTTT
TRBJ1-4,NA,NA,TRBV28,CASSLWGRSLTNEKLFF,TGTGCCAGCAGTTTATGGGGCAGATCGCTTACCAATGAAAAACTGTTTTTT
TRBJ2-3,NA,NA,TRBV11-3,CASSSTDGVTDTQYF,TGTGCCAGCAGCTCAACGGACGGGGTCACAGATACGCAGTATTTT
TRBJ2-7,TRBD2,few,TRBV4-2,CASSQLSPGLAISYEQYF,TGTGCCAGCAGCCAGTTATCCCCGGGACTAGCGATCTCCTACGAGCAGTACTTC
TRBJ1-5,NA,once,TRBV5-5,CASSPQGRNQPQHF,TGTGCCAGCAGCCCGCAGGGTCGGAATCAGCCCCAGCATTTT
TRBJ1-1,TRBD1,NA,TRBV3-1/TRBV3-2,CASSQEGGTGGRTGTEAFF,TGTGCCAGCAGCCAAGAGGGTGGGACAGGGGGCCGGACGGGCACTGAAGCTTTCTTT
TRBJ1-6,TRBD1,NA,TRBV19,CASSAGTDYSPLHF,TGTGCCAGTAGTGCTGGGACAGATTATTCACCCCTCCACTTT
TRBJ1-5,NA,NA,TRBV28,CASSSYSNQPQHF,TGTGCCAGCAGTTCCTATAGCAATCAGCCCCAGCATTTT
TRBJ2-7,NA,NA,TRBV5-6,CASTPGQGRSIEQYF,TGTGCCAGCACCCCGGGACAAGGGAGATCGATCGAGCAGTACTTC
TRBJ2-3,NA,NA,TRBV4-1,CASSPVPSTDTQYF,TGCGCCAGCAGCCCGGTTCCTAGCACAGATACGCAGTATTTT
TRBJ1-5,NA,NA,TRBV4-3,CASSQDVLSNQPQHF,TGCGCCAGCAGCCAAGACGTTCTAAGCAATCAGCCCCAGCATTTT
TRBJ1-1,TRBD1,NA,TRBV5-1,CASSPDRGDTEAFF,TGCGCCAGCAGCCCGGACAGGGGCGACACTGAAGCTTTCTTT
TRBJ2-7,NA,NA,TRBV29-1,CSVLVEGSYEQYF,TGCAGCGTTCTAGTGGAGGGTTCCTACGAGCAGTACTTC
TRBJ1-3,NA,NA,TRBV2,CASSLQGSSSGNTIYF,TGTGCCAGCAGTCTTCAGGGGTCCAGCTCTGGAAACACCATATATTTT
TRBJ1-2,TRBD1,NA,TRBV6-2/TRBV6-3,CASSSPLGTEGYGYTF,TGTGCCAGCAGTTCCCCCCTCGGGACAGAGGGCTATGGCTACACCTTC
TRBJ1-6,TRBD1,NA,TRBV19,CASSWGQGRLALHF,TGTGCCAGTAGTTGGGGACAGGGCCGTCTGGCCCTCCACTTT
TRBJ2-5,TRBD2,NA,TRBV4-2,CASSAQIGTSGGRQETQYF,TGTGCCAGCAGCGCCCAGATTGGGACTAGCGGGGGACGCCAAGAGACCCAGTACTTC
TRBJ2-5,TRBD2,NA,TRBV6-4,CASIPGTSQETQYF,TGTGCCAGCATCCCCGGGACTAGCCAAGAGACCCAGTACTTC
TRBJ1-2,NA,NA,TRBV15,CATSRVSLNYGYTF,TGTGCCACCAGCAGAGTTAGTCTTAACTATGGCTACACCTTC
TRBJ1-2,NA,NA,TRBV5-6,CASSYDRLLFLLGYTF,TGTGCCAGCAGTTATGACAGACTTCTATTCCTACTGGGGTACACCTTC
TRBJ1-6,NA,NA,TRBV10-1,CASSESRGGLTLHF,TGCGCCAGCAGTGAGTCTCGGGGTGGTCTCACCCTCCACTTT
TRBJ2-5,NA,NA,TRBV12-1,CASSSTGTSGLAVFSETQYF,TGTGCCAGCAGCTCCACCGGGACTAGCGGGCTGGCTGTATTCTCGGAGACCCAGTACTTC
TRBJ2-1,NA,NA,TRBV27,CASSLLRDSYNEQFF,TGTGCCAGCAGTTTACTGCGGGACTCCTACAATGAGCAGTTCTTC
TRBJ1-4,TRBD1,NA,TRBV7-2,CASSFAWDSNEKLFF,TGTGCCAGCAGCTTCGCTTGGGACAGCAACGAAAAACTGTTTTTT
TRBJ2-2,TRBD2,NA,TRBV5-1,CASSLTSGTNTGELFF,TGCGCCAGCAGCTTGACTAGCGGGACCAACACCGGGGAGCTGTTTTTT
TRBJ1-6,TRBD1,NA,TRBV7-3,CASSSGTAYSPLHF,TGTGCCAGCAGCTCCGGGACAGCTTATTCACCCCTCCACTTT
TRBJ2-7,NA,NA,TRBV11-2,CASTYGGNPAYEQYF,TGTGCCAGCACCTACGGAGGTAACCCAGCCTACGAGCAGTACTTC
TRBJ2-5,NA,NA,TRBV5-4,CASSLVAGAEETQYF,TGTGCCAGCAGCTTGGTTGCAGGGGCTGAAGAGACCCAGTACTTC
TRBJ1-1,NA,NA,TRBV7-8,CASSLGVDRRNTEAFF,TGTGCCAGCAGCTTGGGCGTCGACAGGAGGAACACTGAAGCTTTCTTT
TRBJ2-7,TRBD1,NA,TRBV28,CAISDRGRGMKSYEQYF,TGTGCCATCAGCGACAGGGGGCGCGGTATGAAATCCTACGAGCAGTACTTC
TRBJ2-1,TRBD2,NA,TRBV5-6,CASSFRRTRVGEQFF,TGTGCCAGCAGCTTTCGGCGGACTAGGGTGGGTGAGCAGTTCTTC
TRBJ2-2,TRBD2,NA,TRBV11-3,CASSLGGGTAGPRAGELFF,TGTGCCAGCAGCTTAGGCGGGGGGACTGCCGGTCCCCGTGCCGGGGAGCTGTTTTTT
TRBJ1-1,TRBD1,few,TRBV5-1,CASSLGRDRNTEAFF,TGCGCCAGCAGCTTGGGCCGGGACAGGAACACTGAAGCTTTCTTT